The 31 T cell receptor beta chains below come from one sample, sequenced in a study of blood T cell repertoires in COVID-19. Produced via immunoSEQ multiplex PCR; TCRdb's table is partial and in-frame only. Altogether 120,000 to 150,000 clones are present, about nine tenths being singletons, with the ten largest covering about two fifths. The specimen sequenced was peripheral blood. The receptor set was obtained from a man aged 50-59 years who had recovered from COVID-19.

This sequence joins TRBV4-3 and TRBJ1-6; D is undetermined. The germline gives CDR1 LGHNA, CDR2 YSLEER. The CDR3 sequence is 14 residues long. Trimming removed 4 bases at V and 10 bases at J, with 14 bases between. The CDR3 nucleotides are TGCGCCAGCAGCCCGGGAGACGTCTTGTCACCCCTCCACTTT. The encoded protein is CASSPGDVLSPLHF.

The chain has TRBV3-1 (or the pseudogene TRBV3-2) and TRBJ2-3; D perhaps matches TRBD1 (6 bases). The CDR3 totals 14 residues. The V end was cut by 1 base, the J end by 5 bases, with 10 bases between. Per the germline V gene, CDR1 is LGHDT and CDR2 is YNNKEL (reference sequence). The CDR3 region is CASSQVQGRDTQYF. CDR3 DNA: TGTGCCAGCAGCCAAGTTCAGGGGAGAGATACGCAGTATTTT.

The chain is built from TRBV29-1 and TRBJ1-2, with 7 bases lining up with TRBD1. This CDR3 region has 13 residues. V lost 5 bases and J lost 3; bases outside the gene matches: 6. Germline V gene data show CDR1 as SQVTM and CDR2 as ANQGSEA. The CDR3: CSVSYRGDYGYTF. DNA for the CDR3: TGCAGCGTTTCATACAGGGGTGACTATGGCTACACCTTC. Together with reference TRBV29-1 and TRBJ1-2, the CDR3 gives the full variable domain: SAVISQKPSRDICQRGTSLTIQCQVDSQVTMMFWYRQQPGQSLTLIATANQGSEATYESGFVIDKFPISRPNLTFSTLTVSNMSPEDSSIYLCSVSYRGDYGYTFGSGTRLTVV.

V usage is TRBV11-2 and J usage is TRBJ2-3; 9 bases align to TRBD2. The CDR3 extends over 18 amino acids. Germline loops: CDR1 SGHAT, CDR2 FQNNGV. The V segment lost 2 bases and the J segment 2 bases; nucleotides outside the gene matches: 11. The CDR3 region is CASSLLAGTIPVTDTQYF. DNA for the CDR3: TGTGCCAGCAGCTTACTAGCGGGAACCATACCAGTCACAGATACGCAGTATTTT.

This clone is a singleton in its sample. CDR3 DNA sequence: TGTGCCAGCAGTGAAGTCGGTATCGGGGTAGGGTCATTCGGCTACACCTTC. This codes for CASSEVGIGVGSFGYTF. V usage is TRBV6-1 and J usage is TRBJ1-2; no clear D gene. Trimming took off 1 base at V and 8 bases at J, with 23 bases between the two ends. Germline assignment: CDR1 MNHNS and CDR2 SASEGT. This CDR3 is built from 17 residues.

The genes are TRBV6-6 and TRBJ2-6, with 8 bases lining up with TRBD2. Trimming took 5 bases from V and 0 from J; bases not matched to a gene: 15. Germline V gene sequence: CDR1 MNHNY, CDR2 SVGAGI (reference sequence). This CDR3 comprises 20 residues. CDR3 sequence: CASSPLHQRGPSSGANVLTF. CDR3 sequence (DNA): TGTGCCAGCAGTCCCCTACATCAGCGGGGGCCCAGCTCTGGGGCCAACGTCCTGACTTTC.

The chain joins TRBV5-1 to TRBJ2-1, with TRBD1 as a possible D gene (8 bases). CDR3 length: 16 residues. Trimming shortened V by 5 bases and J by 2 bases, and 17 bases separated the two germline ends. CDR1 is SGHRS, CDR2 YFSETQ, per germline. Here the CDR3 DNA reads TGCGCCAGCAGATCTACAGGGGGGGAGGCCTACAATGAGCAGTTCTTC. Protein sequence: CASRSTGGEAYNEQFF.

The J gene is TRBJ1-6, the V gene TRBV6-5; 8 bases fit TRBD1. The CDR3 has 14 residues. CDR1 MNHEY and CDR2 SVGAGI come from the germline V gene. The trim removed 5 bases at V and 7 bases at J, leaving 4 bases unmatched. The DNA for the CDR3 is TGTGCCAGCAGTAACGGACAGGGCAATTCACCCCTCCACTTT. This sequence encodes CASSNGQGNSPLHF.

The chain has TRBV19 and TRBJ1-1, with D possibly TRBD1 on 5 matching bases. V was shortened by 7 bases and J by 3 bases, with 18 bases between the two germline ends. The CDR3 consists of 15 residues. Germline CDR1 is LNHDA and CDR2 is SQIVND (reference sequence). CDR3 bases: TGTGCCAGTAAAACCCTCGGTGGGGGGGACACTGAAGCTTTCTTT. It encodes CASKTLGGGDTEAFF. Variable domain in full (rest from reference TRBV19 and TRBJ1-1): DGGITQSPKYLFRKEGQNVTLSCEQNLNHDAMYWYRQDPGQGLRLIYYSQIVNDFQKGDIAEGYSVSREKKESFPLTVTSAQKNPTAFYLCASKTLGGGDTEAFFGQGTRLTVV.

This chain connects TRBV7-2 to TRBJ2-3; 14 positions match TRBD2. CDR1 and CDR2 from the germline V gene are SGHTA and FQGNSA. CDR3 length: 16 residues. With 4 bases clipped from V and 6 bases from J, the junction kept 6 bases outside the gene matches. In DNA form, the CDR3 reads TGTGCCAGCAGCTCGCAAAGACTAGCGGGGGGGGATACGCAGTATTTT. Its protein is CASSSQRLAGGDTQYF.

This chain uses TRBV7-9 with TRBJ2-1; D is ambiguous. Germline-derived CDR1 and CDR2 are SEHNR and FQNEAQ (reference sequence). This CDR3 is 16 amino acids long. The V end was cut by 2 bases, the J end by 3 bases, with 14 bases between. For the CDR3, the DNA is TGTGCCAGCAGCTTATTCCCCACAATCTTCTACAATGAGCAGTTCTTC. This gives the protein CASSLFPTIFYNEQFF.

The V and J genes are TRBV7-9 and TRBJ2-5; the match to TRBD2 covers 9 bases. The CDR3 is 14 residues long. Germline CDR1 reads SEHNR; CDR2 reads FQNEAQ (reference sequence). V shed 7 bases and J 5 bases; nucleotides not matched to a gene: 8. CDR3 DNA sequence: TGTGCCAGCACCCCGGGACTAGCCTGGGAGACCCAGTACTTC. Protein sequence: CASTPGLAWETQYF.

Points on this clone: An end of the junction does not agree with germline; a read error may underlie this. The gene calls are TRBV6-1 and TRBJ1-2; D is perhaps TRBD1 (5 bases). Germline values: CDR1 MNHNS, CDR2 SASEGT. The CDR3 extends over 12 amino acids. The CDR3 coding sequence is TGTGCCAGCAGAGAAGGGGCTCGGGGCTACACCTTC. Translation: CASREGARGYTF.

The chain is built from TRBV6-1 and TRBJ2-2; 7 bases fit TRBD1. Germline V gives CDR1 MNHNS, CDR2 SASEGT. The CDR3 consists of 21 residues. Germline trimming cut 1 base from V and 3 bases from J; bases unmatched to any gene: 20. CDR3 sequence reads: CASSEDGLWVGTAVDTGELFF. In DNA form, the CDR3 reads TGTGCCAGCAGTGAAGATGGATTATGGGTCGGGACAGCGGTAGACACCGGGGAGCTGTTTTTT.

The J gene is TRBJ1-1, the V gene TRBV25-1; D not resolved. CDR1 is MGHDK and CDR2 is SYGVNS in the germline V gene. Trimming took off 8 bases at V and 3 bases at J, with 7 bases between the two ends. The CDR3 has 11 residues. This CDR3 is CASHSYTEAFF. The CDR3 DNA reads TGTGCCAGCCACTCCTACACTGAAGCTTTCTTT.

The chain recombines TRBV9 with TRBJ1-1; D is unresolved. Germline V gene sequence: CDR1 SGDLS, CDR2 YYNGEE. The V end was cut by 0 bases, the J end by 0 bases, with 9 bases between. The CDR3 length is 15 residues. The CDR3 loop reads CASSVVPDMNTEAFF. The CDR3 DNA reads TGTGCCAGCAGCGTAGTACCAGATATGAACACTGAAGCTTTCTTT.

The chain has TRBV6-2 or TRBV6-3 and TRBJ2-5, with D tentatively TRBD2 (6 bases). Trimming stripped 6 bases from V and 2 bases from J, with 13 bases between. CDR1 and CDR2 from the germline V gene are MNHEY and SVGEGT. This CDR3 contains 14 residues. The CDR3 sequence: CASSRGTPQETQYF. CDR3 DNA: TGTGCCAGCAGCCGCGGGACTCCTCAAGAGACCCAGTACTTC.

The V and J genes are TRBV3-1 (or the pseudogene TRBV3-2) and TRBJ1-3; 10 positions agree with TRBD1. Trimming cost V 4 bases and J 8 bases; bases outside gene matches: 5. The CDR3 totals 14 residues. Looked up from germline, CDR1 is LGHDT and CDR2 is YNNKEL (reference sequence). DNA for the CDR3: TGTGCCAGCAGCCCCCGGGACAGGGGCCACACCATATATTTT. It translates to CASSPRDRGHTIYF.

The J gene is TRBJ2-3, the V gene TRBV11-3; D is perhaps TRBD2 (6 bases). The CDR3 extends over 18 amino acids. Germline V gene lookup returns CDR1 SGHNT and CDR2 YENEEA. The V end was cut by 0 bases, the J end by 0 bases, with 16 bases between. In DNA form, the CDR3 reads TGTGCCAGCAGCTTAGACCGATGGGACTCGCGTAGCACAGATACGCAGTATTTT. Protein: CASSLDRWDSRSTDTQYF.

V is TRBV3-1 (or the pseudogene TRBV3-2) and J is TRBJ1-1; tentative D call: TRBD1 (5 bases). V lost 1 base and J 3 bases, leaving 15 bases between the germline ends. Per germline, CDR1 LGHDT and CDR2 YNNKEL (reference sequence). The CDR3 has 16 residues. CDR3 in DNA: TGTGCCAGCAGCCAAGGTCGGACGGAAGGGGACACTGAAGCTTTCTTT. This codes for CASSQGRTEGDTEAFF.

The rearrangement links TRBV5-4 to TRBJ1-1, with D maybe TRBD1 (5 bases). Germline lookup yields CDR1 SGHNT and CDR2 YYREEE (reference sequence). CDR3 length: 13 residues. V dropped 3 bases and J dropped 6 bases, with 12 bases sitting between them. In nucleotides, the CDR3 is TGTGCCAGCAGCTGGGACTCCCGTCCTGAAGCTTTCTTT. The encoded protein is CASSWDSRPEAFF.

The chain combines TRBV6-1 with TRBJ2-3; 7 bases line up with TRBD2. Germline V CDR1 and CDR2: MNHNS, SASEGT. V shed 6 bases, J shed 2 bases, and the junction held 8 bases outside the gene matches. The CDR3 loop spans 15 amino acids. This chain's CDR3 is CASSEWEGNTDTQYF. As DNA, the CDR3 is TGTGCCAGCAGCGAGTGGGAGGGGAACACAGATACGCAGTATTTT.

The chain employs TRBV6-2 or TRBV6-3 and TRBJ1-2; TRBD1 is a possible D gene (5 bases). From germline, CDR1 is MNHEY and CDR2 SVGEGT. V lost 6 bases, J lost 7 bases, and 15 bases lay in between. The CDR3 totals 13 residues. The CDR3 loop reads CASSHRKSAGYTF. As DNA, the CDR3 is TGTGCCAGCAGCCACAGGAAAAGTGCTGGCTACACCTTC.

This chain uses TRBV9 with TRBJ1-6, with TRBD1 matching 11 bases. The CDR3 totals 14 residues. Trimming cost V 4 bases and J 10 bases; bases outside gene matches: 4. The germline CDR1 and CDR2 sequences are SGDLS and YYNGEE. This CDR3 is CASSKDRGRSPLHF. In DNA form, the CDR3 reads TGTGCCAGCAGCAAGGACAGGGGGCGATCACCCCTCCACTTT.

J is TRBJ2-2 and V is TRBV7-2; 9 bases are a match to TRBD2. Germline V gene data show CDR1 as SGHTA and CDR2 as FQGNSA. The CDR3 is 16 residues long. With 1 base clipped from V and 9 bases from J, the junction kept 9 bases outside the gene matches. CDR3 protein: CASSLGSSGAPRELFF. The CDR3 region has the DNA TGTGCCAGCAGCTTAGGGTCTAGCGGGGCCCCCCGGGAGCTGTTTTTT.

The J gene is TRBJ2-1, the V gene TRBV18; maybe TRBD2 (6 bases). This CDR3 has 15 amino acids. Germline CDR1 KGHSH, CDR2 LQKENI. Trimming took 3 bases from V and 5 from J, leaving 14 bases between them. The chain's CDR3 is CASSPPGLQNNEQFF. The DNA for the CDR3 is TGTGCCAGCTCACCCCCGGGACTGCAGAACAATGAGCAGTTCTTC.

As concerns this clone: Other DNA sequences within the sample encode an identical CDR3. The chain has TRBV19 and TRBJ2-5; 8 bases align to TRBD2. Germline values: CDR1 LNHDA, CDR2 SQIVND (reference sequence). The CDR3 extends over 15 amino acids. Trimming removed 4 bases from V and 3 bases from J; junction bases left unmatched: 7. DNA of the CDR3: TGTGCCAGTAGTAGGGGAACTAGCGGAGAAGAGACCCAGTACTTC. It translates to CASSRGTSGEETQYF. Full variable domain (outside the CDR3, taken from reference TRBV19 and TRBJ2-5): DGGITQSPKYLFRKEGQNVTLSCEQNLNHDAMYWYRQDPGQGLRLIYYSQIVNDFQKGDIAEGYSVSREKKESFPLTVTSAQKNPTAFYLCASSRGTSGEETQYFGPGTRLLVL.

J is TRBJ1-2 and V is TRBV19, with 11 bases identical to TRBD1. This CDR3 is 16 amino acids long. V lost 4 bases, J lost 7 bases, and 11 bases stayed unmatched. Germline values: CDR1 LNHDA, CDR2 SQIVND (reference sequence). The chain's CDR3 is CASSTGPGTGGPGYTF. As DNA, the CDR3 is TGTGCCAGTAGTACGGGTCCCGGGACAGGGGGGCCTGGCTACACCTTC.

V gene TRBV30 combines with J gene TRBJ2-7; weak D call: TRBD1 (6 bases). Germline V gene sequence: CDR1 GTSNPN, CDR2 SVGIG (reference sequence). V lost 0 bases and J lost 4, with 16 bases in between. The CDR3 is 15 residues long. This CDR3 is CAWSVRTAAPYEQYF. In DNA form, the CDR3 reads TGTGCCTGGAGTGTACGGACAGCCGCTCCATACGAGCAGTACTTC. The entire variable domain, with the rest obtained from reference TRBV30 and TRBJ2-7, is as follows: SQTIHQWPATLVQPVGSPLSLECTVEGTSNPNLYWYRQAAGRGLQLLFYSVGIGQISSEVPQNLSASRPQDRQFILSSKKLLLSDSGFYLCAWSVRTAAPYEQYFGPGTRLTVT.

The chain joins TRBV6-2 or TRBV6-3 to TRBJ1-3; D not resolved. V was pared by 2 bases and J by 0 bases, with 8 bases between. The CDR3 extends over 15 amino acids. The germline V gene encodes CDR1 MNHEY and CDR2 SVGEGT. DNA of the CDR3: TGTGCCAGCAGTTACCCGTCTAACTCTGGAAACACCATATATTTT. Amino acid sequence: CASSYPSNSGNTIYF.

The chain uses TRBV7-8 and TRBJ2-7, with 8 bases identical to TRBD2. CDR1 and CDR2 from the germline V gene are SGHVS and FQNEAQ. V was pared by 1 base and J by 2 bases, with 4 bases of the junction left unmatched. The CDR3 sequence is 15 residues long. The CDR3 sequence: CASSLVAGPAYEQYF. For the CDR3, the DNA is TGTGCCAGCAGCTTAGTAGCGGGGCCAGCCTACGAGCAGTACTTC.